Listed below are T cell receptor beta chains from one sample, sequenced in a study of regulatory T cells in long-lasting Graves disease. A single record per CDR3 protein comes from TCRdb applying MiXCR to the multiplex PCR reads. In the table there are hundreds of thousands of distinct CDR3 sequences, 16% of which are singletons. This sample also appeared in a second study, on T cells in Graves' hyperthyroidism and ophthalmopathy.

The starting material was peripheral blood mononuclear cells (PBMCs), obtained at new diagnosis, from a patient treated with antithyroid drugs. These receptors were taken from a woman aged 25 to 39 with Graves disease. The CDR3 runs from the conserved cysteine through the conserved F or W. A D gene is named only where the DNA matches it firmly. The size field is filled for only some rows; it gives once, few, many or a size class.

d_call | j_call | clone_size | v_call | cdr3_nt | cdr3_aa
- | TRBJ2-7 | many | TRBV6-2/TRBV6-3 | TGTGCCAGCAGTTACATCCGGGGTAAAGACTACGAGCAGTACTTC | CASSYIRGKDYEQYF
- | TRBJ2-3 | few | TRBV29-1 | TGCAGCTCTCGGGGGCGCACAGATACGCAGTATTTT | CSSRGRTDTQYF
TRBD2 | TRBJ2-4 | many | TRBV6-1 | TGTGCCAGCAGGGTTAGCGGGATAGCCAAAAACATTCAGTACTTC | CASRVSGIAKNIQYF
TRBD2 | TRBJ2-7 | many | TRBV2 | TGTGCCAGCAGCCCCCTAGCGGGGCTCTCCTACGAGCAGTACTTC | CASSPLAGLSYEQYF
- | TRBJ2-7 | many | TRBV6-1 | TGTGCCGTTGGGCTGATCTACGAGCAGTACTTC | CAVGLIYEQYF
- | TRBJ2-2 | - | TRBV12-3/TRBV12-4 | TGTGCCAGCCTGGGGGAATCCGGGGAGCTGTTTTTT | CASLGESGELFF
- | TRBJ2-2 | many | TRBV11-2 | TGTGCCAGCCTGGGCGGCTCAATGGGGGAGCTGTTTTTT | CASLGGSMGELFF
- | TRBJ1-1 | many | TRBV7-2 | TGTGCCAGCAGCGTACCGACCGTTGAAGCTTTCTTT | CASSVPTVEAFF
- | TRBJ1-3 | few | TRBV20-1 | TGCAGTGCTAGAGATGATACGGGCTCTGGAAACACCATATATTTT | CSARDDTGSGNTIYF
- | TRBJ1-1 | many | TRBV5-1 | TGTGCCAGCAGCTCACACAGCAGAGGGGAGGCGAACACTGAAGCTTTCTTT | CASSSHSRGEANTEAFF
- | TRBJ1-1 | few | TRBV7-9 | TGTGCCAGCAGCTTAGAAGGACGCTGGCAGGCTGAAGCTTTCTTT | CASSLEGRWQAEAFF
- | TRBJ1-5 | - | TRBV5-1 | TGCGCCAGCAGTTTGGGAGAGGGAATTCAGCCCCAGCATTTT | CASSLGEGIQPQHF
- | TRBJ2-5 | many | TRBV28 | TGTGCCAGCAGTTTAAACGTCGAAGGGGCAGGGGTACAAGAGACCCAGTACTTC | CASSLNVEGAGVQETQYF
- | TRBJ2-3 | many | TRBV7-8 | TGTGCCAGCAGCTTGAGAGCTTTAAAGGACCTCAACACAGATACGCAGTATTTT | CASSLRALKDLNTDTQYF
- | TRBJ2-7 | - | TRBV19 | TGTGCCAGTAGTATTGGGGCAGGGCAATCCTACGAGCAGTACTTC | CASSIGAGQSYEQYF
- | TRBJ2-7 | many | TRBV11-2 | TGTGCCAGCAGCCGTGGGTCAAGACAAGACTCCTACGAGCAGTACTTC | CASSRGSRQDSYEQYF
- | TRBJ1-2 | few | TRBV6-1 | TGTGCCAGCCTGCCGGGACCGGTGCATGGCTACACCTTC | CASLPGPVHGYTF
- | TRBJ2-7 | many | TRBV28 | TGTGCCAGCAGTTCCGGGGACATCTTCCTCTACGAGCAGTACTTC | CASSSGDIFLYEQYF
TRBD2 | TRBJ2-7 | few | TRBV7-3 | TGTGCCAGCAGCCCGACTGGCGGGAGAGCCTACGAGCAGTACTTC | CASSPTGGRAYEQYF
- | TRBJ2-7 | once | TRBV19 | TGTGCCAGTAGTTCCATAGCGCACACCTACGAGCAGTACTTC | CASSSIAHTYEQYF
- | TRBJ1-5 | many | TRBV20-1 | TGCAGTGCCCTCCCGGCTTGGGGGCGCGACTATCTTGGCAATCAGCCCCAGCATTTT | CSALPAWGRDYLGNQPQHF
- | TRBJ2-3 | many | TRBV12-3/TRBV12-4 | TGTGCCAGCAGTTCGGGCAGAGGGGATACGCAGTATTTT | CASSSGRGDTQYF
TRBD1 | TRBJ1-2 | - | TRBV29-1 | TGCAGCGTTGGGGACAGGGTTGTGGCTGGCTACACCTTC | CSVGDRVVAGYTF
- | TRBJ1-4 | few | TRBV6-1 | TGTGCCAGCACCCTACACGTTTCTGCAACTAATGAAAAACTGTTTTTT | CASTLHVSATNEKLFF
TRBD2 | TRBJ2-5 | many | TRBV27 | TGTGCCAGCAGTCGTCATTATGCTAGCGGGAGTAAAGAGACCCAGTACTTC | CASSRHYASGSKETQYF
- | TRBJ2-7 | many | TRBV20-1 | TGCAGTGCGGCCGGGACTGGGTTTGGGGAGCAGTACTTC | CSAAGTGFGEQYF
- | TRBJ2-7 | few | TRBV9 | TGTGCCAGCAGCGTAGGTGGGAGAGGCAACGAGCAGTACTTC | CASSVGGRGNEQYF
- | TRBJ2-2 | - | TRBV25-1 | TGTGCCAGCAGTGTGGGCAACACCGGGGAGCTGTTTTTT | CASSVGNTGELFF